A selection of T cell receptor beta chains follows, all from one sample in a study of cytomegalovirus exposure and HLA in healthy donors. Produced via immunoSEQ multiplex PCR; TCRdb's table is partial and in-frame only. The table has roughly 130,000 clones, 70% to 85% seen once. The sample was PBMCs. The receptors were gathered from a boy younger than 10 in good health and CMV-seronegative. The CDR3 runs from the conserved cysteine through the conserved F or W. D genes are given only for firm matches. Part of the rows lack a size; the others show once, few, many or a class for expanded clones.

clone size: few
D gene: -
J gene: TRBJ2-1
V gene: TRBV9
CDR3 protein: CASSTRGTVYNEQFF
CDR3 DNA: TGTGCCAGCAGCACCCGGGGGACGGTTTACAATGAGCAGTTCTTC

clone size: -
D gene: TRBD2
J gene: TRBJ2-5
V gene: TRBV5-8
CDR3 protein: CASSPGSFQAGETQYF
CDR3 DNA: TGTGCCAGCAGCCCGGGGAGTTTCCAAGCGGGGGAGACCCAGTACTTC

clone size: -
D gene: -
J gene: TRBJ1-1
V gene: TRBV6-5
CDR3 protein: CASSSRTEAFF
CDR3 DNA: TGTGCCAGCAGTTCCCGCACTGAAGCTTTCTTT

clone size: few
D gene: TRBD1
J gene: TRBJ1-3
V gene: TRBV6-6
CDR3 protein: CASSRGQISGNTIYF
CDR3 DNA: TGTGCCAGCAGTAGGGGACAGATCTCTGGAAACACCATATATTTT

clone size: -
D gene: TRBD1
J gene: TRBJ2-7
V gene: TRBV18
CDR3 protein: CASHGTGGGNEQYF
CDR3 DNA: TGTGCCAGCCACGGGACAGGGGGCGGGAACGAGCAGTACTTC

clone size: few
D gene: -
J gene: TRBJ1-3
V gene: TRBV2
CDR3 protein: CAGRPSGNTIYF
CDR3 DNA: TGTGCCGGCCGTCCTTCTGGAAACACCATATATTTT

clone size: -
D gene: -
J gene: TRBJ2-3
V gene: TRBV18
CDR3 protein: CASSPPFGETSTDTQYF
CDR3 DNA: TGTGCCAGCTCACCACCCTTCGGGGAAACTAGCACAGATACGCAGTATTTT

clone size: -
D gene: -
J gene: TRBJ1-2
V gene: TRBV6-6
CDR3 protein: CASSYSTLYGYTF
CDR3 DNA: TGTGCCAGCAGTTACTCGACACTTTATGGCTACACCTTC

clone size: -
D gene: -
J gene: TRBJ2-7
V gene: TRBV6-5
CDR3 protein: CASSRFQGTTYEQYF
CDR3 DNA: TGTGCCAGCAGCCGATTTCAGGGAACAACCTACGAGCAGTACTTC

clone size: -
D gene: TRBD1
J gene: TRBJ2-1
V gene: TRBV5-1
CDR3 protein: CASTKGDRPNNEQFF
CDR3 DNA: TGCGCCAGCACCAAAGGGGACAGGCCGAACAATGAGCAGTTCTTC

clone size: -
D gene: TRBD2
J gene: TRBJ2-3
V gene: TRBV7-9
CDR3 protein: CASSLASGITDTQYF
CDR3 DNA: TGTGCCAGCAGCTTAGCTAGCGGGATAACAGATACGCAGTATTTT

clone size: -
D gene: -
J gene: TRBJ2-1
V gene: TRBV4-3
CDR3 protein: CASSQVQVGVYNEQFF
CDR3 DNA: TGCGCCAGCAGCCAAGTACAGGTTGGGGTCTACAATGAGCAGTTCTTC

clone size: -
D gene: TRBD1
J gene: TRBJ1-2
V gene: TRBV30
CDR3 protein: CAWSLDRRGYGYTF
CDR3 DNA: TGTGCCTGGAGTTTGGACAGGCGGGGCTATGGCTACACCTTC

clone size: -
D gene: TRBD1
J gene: TRBJ1-2
V gene: TRBV6-5
CDR3 protein: CASSLQGDYYGYTF
CDR3 DNA: TGTGCCAGCAGCTTACAGGGGGATTACTATGGCTACACCTTC

clone size: once
D gene: -
J gene: TRBJ1-1
V gene: TRBV10-2
CDR3 protein: CASSARGRDTEAFF
CDR3 DNA: TGCGCCAGCAGTGCGCGGGGGCGAGACACTGAAGCTTTCTTT

clone size: -
D gene: -
J gene: TRBJ1-1
V gene: TRBV25-1
CDR3 protein: CASSEWGGTEAFF
CDR3 DNA: TGTGCCAGCAGTGAATGGGGGGGAACTGAAGCTTTCTTT

clone size: -
D gene: TRBD2
J gene: TRBJ2-1
V gene: TRBV7-9
CDR3 protein: CASSLRTSGEEQFF
CDR3 DNA: TGTGCCAGCAGCCTGCGGACTAGCGGGGAAGAGCAGTTCTTC

clone size: -
D gene: -
J gene: TRBJ1-1
V gene: TRBV28
CDR3 protein: CASSFRPFGGLNTEAFF
CDR3 DNA: TGTGCCAGCAGTTTTCGGCCCTTCGGGGGGTTGAACACTGAAGCTTTCTTT

clone size: -
D gene: TRBD1
J gene: TRBJ1-1
V gene: TRBV2
CDR3 protein: CASSFDRVGEAFF
CDR3 DNA: TGTGCCAGCAGTTTCGACAGGGTTGGTGAAGCTTTCTTT

clone size: -
D gene: -
J gene: TRBJ2-1
V gene: TRBV7-9
CDR3 protein: CASSPGVEQFF
CDR3 DNA: TGTGCCAGCAGCCCGGGGGTTGAGCAGTTCTTC

clone size: -
D gene: TRBD1
J gene: TRBJ2-3
V gene: TRBV7-9
CDR3 protein: CASSSQGDTDTQYF
CDR3 DNA: TGTGCCAGCAGCTCTCAGGGGGACACAGATACGCAGTATTTT

clone size: -
D gene: -
J gene: TRBJ1-2
V gene: TRBV5-5
CDR3 protein: CASSLAGHGYTF
CDR3 DNA: TGTGCCAGCAGCTTGGCAGGGCACGGCTACACCTTC

clone size: -
D gene: TRBD1
J gene: TRBJ2-1
V gene: TRBV6-1
CDR3 protein: CASGTVGYNEQFF
CDR3 DNA: TGTGCCAGCGGGACAGTCGGATACAATGAGCAGTTCTTC

clone size: -
D gene: -
J gene: TRBJ1-1
V gene: TRBV19
CDR3 protein: CASTPEGNTEAFF
CDR3 DNA: TGTGCCAGTACCCCAGAGGGGAACACTGAAGCTTTCTTT

clone size: -
D gene: TRBD2
J gene: TRBJ2-1
V gene: TRBV29-1
CDR3 protein: CSVRGSGSRNEQFF
CDR3 DNA: TGCAGCGTCCGGGGTAGCGGGAGTCGAAATGAGCAGTTCTTC

clone size: -
D gene: -
J gene: TRBJ2-7
V gene: TRBV7-6
CDR3 protein: CASSLLNLQQYF
CDR3 DNA: TGTGCCAGCAGCTTACTAAATCTGCAGCAGTACTTC

clone size: -
D gene: TRBD1
J gene: TRBJ1-5
V gene: TRBV6-1
CDR3 protein: CASSLDRDQPQHF
CDR3 DNA: TGTGCCAGCAGCCTCGACAGGGATCAGCCCCAGCATTTT

clone size: -
D gene: -
J gene: TRBJ2-3
V gene: TRBV4-2
CDR3 protein: CASSERTRGDTDTQYF
CDR3 DNA: TGTGCCAGCAGCGAACGGACGCGCGGGGACACAGATACGCAGTATTTT

clone size: -
D gene: TRBD1
J gene: TRBJ1-2
V gene: TRBV7-3
CDR3 protein: CASSPQGGFDSGYTF
CDR3 DNA: TGTGCCAGCAGCCCACAGGGGGGTTTTGACAGTGGCTACACCTTC

clone size: -
D gene: -
J gene: TRBJ2-5
V gene: TRBV7-9
CDR3 protein: CASSTRQTQETQYF
CDR3 DNA: TGTGCCAGCAGCACCCGACAGACCCAAGAGACCCAGTACTTC

clone size: -
D gene: -
J gene: TRBJ1-1
V gene: TRBV27
CDR3 protein: CASSLHRLTEAFF
CDR3 DNA: TGTGCCAGCAGTTTACACAGGTTAACTGAAGCTTTCTTT

clone size: -
D gene: TRBD1
J gene: TRBJ1-1
V gene: TRBV30
CDR3 protein: CAWSVSADRANTEAFF
CDR3 DNA: TGTGCCTGGAGTGTCTCAGCGGACAGGGCGAACACTGAAGCTTTCTTT

clone size: -
D gene: -
J gene: TRBJ1-3
V gene: TRBV30
CDR3 protein: CAWSVPSGDTIYF
CDR3 DNA: TGTGCCTGGAGTGTGCCCTCTGGAGACACCATATATTTT

clone size: -
D gene: -
J gene: TRBJ1-4
V gene: TRBV7-2
CDR3 protein: CASSVDRNEKLFF
CDR3 DNA: TGTGCCAGCAGCGTAGACAGGAATGAAAAACTGTTTTTT

clone size: -
D gene: TRBD1
J gene: TRBJ1-1
V gene: TRBV11-3
CDR3 protein: CASSLGQGVTDTEAFF
CDR3 DNA: TGTGCCAGCAGCTTGGGACAGGGGGTGACGGACACTGAAGCTTTCTTT

clone size: -
D gene: -
J gene: TRBJ1-5
V gene: TRBV27
CDR3 protein: CASSSSIWQPQHF
CDR3 DNA: TGTGCCAGCAGTTCCAGTATTTGGCAGCCCCAGCATTTT

clone size: -
D gene: TRBD1
J gene: TRBJ1-2
V gene: TRBV4-1
CDR3 protein: CASSLNTGQGYGYTF
CDR3 DNA: TGCGCCAGCAGCCTTAATACCGGACAGGGGTATGGCTACACCTTC

clone size: once
D gene: -
J gene: TRBJ2-5
V gene: TRBV7-9
CDR3 protein: CSSSSRLALQETQYF
CDR3 DNA: TGTTCCAGCAGCTCCAGGCTAGCTTTACAAGAGACCCAGTACTTC

clone size: -
D gene: -
J gene: TRBJ2-3
V gene: TRBV10-3
CDR3 protein: CAISGRGAHTDTQYF
CDR3 DNA: TGTGCCATCAGTGGACGGGGTGCCCACACAGATACGCAGTATTTT

clone size: -
D gene: TRBD1
J gene: TRBJ2-5
V gene: TRBV7-9
CDR3 protein: CASSSLTGPETQYF
CDR3 DNA: TGTGCCAGCAGCTCTTTGACAGGGCCGGAGACCCAGTACTTC

clone size: -
D gene: -
J gene: TRBJ2-2
V gene: TRBV6-5
CDR3 protein: CASSYGGTGELFF
CDR3 DNA: TGTGCCAGCAGTTACGGAGGGACCGGGGAGCTGTTTTTT

clone size: -
D gene: -
J gene: TRBJ1-2
V gene: TRBV25-1
CDR3 protein: CASSDTDRKKYGYTF
CDR3 DNA: TGTGCCAGCAGTGACACCGACAGGAAGAAATATGGCTACACCTTC

clone size: -
D gene: -
J gene: TRBJ1-2
V gene: TRBV6-5
CDR3 protein: CASSYSRDNNYGYTF
CDR3 DNA: TGTGCCAGCAGTTATTCCCGGGACAACAACTATGGCTACACCTTC

clone size: -
D gene: -
J gene: TRBJ2-5
V gene: TRBV7-3
CDR3 protein: CASSLTSGTRAETQYF
CDR3 DNA: TGTGCCAGCAGCTTAACTTCCGGGACAAGGGCGGAGACCCAGTACTTC

clone size: -
D gene: -
J gene: TRBJ1-4
V gene: TRBV6-5
CDR3 protein: CASSYFRGSNEKLFF
CDR3 DNA: TGTGCCAGCAGTTACTTTCGCGGGTCTAATGAAAAACTGTTTTTT

clone size: once
D gene: -
J gene: TRBJ1-1
V gene: TRBV11-1
CDR3 protein: CASSPLLNTEAFF
CDR3 DNA: TGTGCCAGCAGCCCCCTACTGAACACTGAAGCTTTCTTT

clone size: -
D gene: TRBD1
J gene: TRBJ2-7
V gene: TRBV9
CDR3 protein: CASSPGTGPSYEQYF
CDR3 DNA: TGTGCCAGCAGCCCTGGGACAGGACCATCCTACGAGCAGTACTTC

clone size: -
D gene: TRBD2
J gene: TRBJ2-7
V gene: TRBV6-5
CDR3 protein: CASSPASGGPLEQYF
CDR3 DNA: TGTGCCAGCAGCCCCGCTAGCGGGGGCCCCTTGGAGCAGTACTTC

clone size: -
D gene: -
J gene: TRBJ1-1
V gene: TRBV6-1
CDR3 protein: CASSDRGNTEAFF
CDR3 DNA: TGTGCCAGCAGTGACAGGGGGAACACTGAAGCTTTCTTT